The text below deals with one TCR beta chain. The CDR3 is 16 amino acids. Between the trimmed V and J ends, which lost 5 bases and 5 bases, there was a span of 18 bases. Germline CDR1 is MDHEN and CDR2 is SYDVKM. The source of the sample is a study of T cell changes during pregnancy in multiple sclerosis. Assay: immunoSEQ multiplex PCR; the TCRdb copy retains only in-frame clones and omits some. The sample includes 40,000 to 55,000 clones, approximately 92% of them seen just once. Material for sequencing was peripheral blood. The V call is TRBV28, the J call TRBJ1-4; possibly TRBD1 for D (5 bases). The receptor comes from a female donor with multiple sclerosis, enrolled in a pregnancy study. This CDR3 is CASSPSGGRMNEKLFF. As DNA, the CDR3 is TGTGCCAGCAGTCCTTCCGGGGGACGGATGAATGAAAAACTGTTTTTT. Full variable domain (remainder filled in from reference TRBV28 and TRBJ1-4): DVKVTQSSRYLVKRTGEKVFLECVQDMDHENMFWYRQDPGLGLRLIYFSYDVKMKEKGDIPEGYSVSREKKERFSLILESASTNQTSMYLCASSPSGGRMNEKLFFGSGTQLSVL.